One sample yielded the 16 T cell receptor beta chains listed below, sequenced in a study of human T cells and chemical hapten exposure. Each CDR3 protein is one row after TCRdb ran MiXCR on the RACE reads. The sample records tens of thousands of distinct CDR3 sequences, roughly 12% being singletons. As to time point: pre-sensitization, week 0. Treatment indicated: therapeutic diphenylcyclopropenone sensitization with weekly scalp DPC. Extraction yielded total RNA from whole blood (unfractionated). Sequenced here: whole blood, sampled in connection with sensitization to the hapten diphenylcyclopropenone (DPC). The origin of the receptors is a woman in her forties with alopecia areata. Some clones in this sample may be carry-over from other donors' samples.

This clonotype was counted ten times or more. The chain joins TRBV4-2 to TRBJ2-7, with TRBD2 as a possible D gene (7 bases). This CDR3 has 15 residues. V lost 1 base and J 5 bases, leaving 15 bases between the germline ends. Looked up from germline, CDR1 is LGHNA and CDR2 is YNFKEQ. CDR3 DNA: TGTGCCAGCAGCCAAGCGGGGGGTGGGGGCAACGAGCAGTACTTC. Its protein product is CASSQAGGGGNEQYF.

This clonotype was seen ten or more times. This sequence joins TRBV10-3 and TRBJ2-1, with a possible D match to TRBD2 (7 bases). Trimming removed 0 bases at V and 16 bases at J, with 16 bases between. The CDR3 covers 13 residues. CDR1 is ENHRY, CDR2 SYGVKD, per germline. CDR3 sequence: CAISESGGTLYFF. CDR3 coding DNA: TGTGCCATCAGTGAGTCGGGAGGGACATTATATTTCTTC.

This clonotype was observed many times. This chain uses TRBV24-1 with TRBJ2-3; no firm D call. The CDR3 is 13 residues long. V shed 11 bases and J shed 3 bases, with 14 bases lying between them. Germline assignment: CDR1 KGHDR and CDR2 SFDVKD. The CDR3 bases are TGTGCCATCGCCACCGGCCATACAGATACGCAGTATTTT. It yields the protein CAIATGHTDTQYF.

This chain uses TRBV7-9 with TRBJ2-7; TRBD2 matches 14 bases. The germline gives CDR1 SEHNR, CDR2 FQNEAQ (reference sequence). Germline trimming cut 5 bases from V and 3 bases from J; bases unmatched to any gene: 6. CDR3 length equals 16 residues. The CDR3 sequence: CASSPRGTSGSYEQYF. The CDR3 bases are TGTGCCAGCAGCCCCCGGGGGACTAGCGGGAGCTACGAGCAGTACTTC.

At least ten counts were recorded for this clonotype. The chain uses TRBV5-1 and TRBJ1-3; D is perhaps TRBD1 (6 bases). V shed 5 bases and J shed 1 base, with 28 bases lying between them. The CDR3 sequence is 20 residues long. Germline CDR1 is SGHRS and CDR2 is YFSETQ. CDR3 protein: CASSLIGGRGMKASGNTIYF. CDR3 sequence (DNA): TGCGCCAGCAGTTTGATTGGTGGCAGGGGAATGAAGGCATCTGGAAACACCATATATTTT. Looking up the rest from reference TRBV5-1 and TRBJ1-3 gives the full variable domain: KAGVTQTPRYLIKTRGQQVTLSCSPISGHRSVSWYQQTPGQGLQFLFEYFSETQRNKGNFPGRFSGRQFSNSRSEMNVSTLELGDSALYLCASSLIGGRGMKASGNTIYFGEGSWLTVV.

This clonotype has ten or more counts. The chain joins TRBV5-1 to TRBJ2-1; no definite D call. Germline V gene lookup returns CDR1 SGHRS and CDR2 YFSETQ. With 4 bases removed from V and 7 bases from J, the gap between germline ends came to 12 bases. There are 13 residues in the CDR3. CDR3 DNA: TGCGCCAGCAGCCGTCGTGGGTCTAATGAGCAGTTCTTC. This translates into CASSRRGSNEQFF.

This clonotype was detected many times. The gene calls are TRBV7-2 and TRBJ1-4, with 8 bases that match TRBD1. The V segment lost 10 bases and the J segment 5 bases; nucleotides outside the gene matches: 9. This CDR3 is built from 14 residues. The germline V gene has CDR1 SGHTA and CDR2 FQGNSA. CDR3 sequence (DNA): TGTGCCACGAGTCGGGACAGGCCCAATGAAAAACTGTTTTTT. As protein: CATSRDRPNEKLFF.

This chain links TRBV29-1 with TRBJ2-3; TRBD1 agrees at 9 bases. The V gene's germline CDR1 is SQVTM and CDR2 ANQGSEA. This CDR3 has 14 amino acids. V was clipped by 6 bases and J by 2 bases; unmatched bases: 6. The CDR3 coding sequence is TGCAGCGTCCGGACAGGGGCCTACACAGATACGCAGTATTTT. Protein product: CSVRTGAYTDTQYF.

This clonotype came up a few times. The chain recombines TRBV28 with TRBJ2-7; D gene uncertain. Germline V gene sequence: CDR1 MDHEN, CDR2 SYDVKM. CDR3 length: 9 residues. V gave up 6 bases and J gave up 9 bases, with 6 bases separating them. The CDR3 spells CASRGGQYF. In DNA form, the CDR3 reads TGTGCCAGCAGGGGCGGGCAGTACTTC.

This clonotype was counted at least ten times. The rearrangement joins TRBV10-3 to TRBJ2-1; either TRBD1 or TRBD2 may supply D (6 bases each). The V and J ends lost 0 bases and 5 bases respectively, with 20 bases between them. This CDR3 has 18 residues. Germline V gene data show CDR1 as ENHRY and CDR2 as SYGVKD. The chain's CDR3 is CAISESGFQQGLNNEQFF. The CDR3 DNA follows: TGTGCCATCAGTGAGTCAGGATTTCAACAGGGACTCAACAATGAGCAGTTCTTC.

This clonotype was recorded many times. This chain connects TRBV19 to TRBJ2-2; 8 bases map to TRBD1. CDR3 length: 14 amino acids. The germline CDR1 and CDR2 sequences are LNHDA and SQIVND (reference sequence). After removal of 5 bases from V and 6 bases from J, the junction contained 5 bases not matched to a gene. CDR3 nucleotides: TGTGCCAGTAGTCAGGACAGGGTCCCCGGGGAGCTGTTTTTT. Its translation is CASSQDRVPGELFF.

This clonotype has a handful of counts. The chain's CDR3 is CASSLGGPGANVLTF. The CDR3 DNA reads TGTGCCAGCAGCTTGGGGGGGCCTGGGGCCAACGTCCTGACTTTC. The chain recombines TRBV5-6 with TRBJ2-6, with D possibly being TRBD1 (6 bases). The CDR3 consists of 15 residues. Germline CDR1 is SGHDT and CDR2 is YYEEEE. V was cut by 0 bases and J by 2 bases, with 6 bases left in between.

This clonotype was observed many times. The V call is TRBV29-1, the J call TRBJ2-3, with a tentative D call TRBD2 (6 bases). V shed 7 bases and J shed 4 bases, with 21 bases lying between them. From germline, CDR1 is SQVTM and CDR2 ANQGSEA. The CDR3 has 15 amino acids. The CDR3 loop reads CSELAGPGSPDTQYF. The CDR3, as DNA: TGCAGCGAACTGGCCGGACCCGGGAGCCCAGATACGCAGTATTTT.

This clonotype was picked up a small number of times. This chain joins TRBV29-1 and TRBJ2-1; no reliable D call. Trimming removed 2 bases from V and 2 bases from J, with 10 bases in between. Germline loops: CDR1 SQVTM, CDR2 ANQGSEA. The CDR3 extends over 14 amino acids. The CDR3 region is CSVESRAAYNEQFF. The CDR3 region has the DNA TGCAGCGTTGAATCCCGGGCAGCCTACAATGAGCAGTTCTTC.

The J gene is TRBJ2-7, the V gene TRBV11-1, with D perhaps matching TRBD1 (5 bases). The V end lost 2 bases, the J end lost 1 base, and 9 bases lay between the germline ends. This CDR3 spans 14 amino acids. The germline V gene encodes CDR1 SGHAT and CDR2 FQDESV (reference sequence). For the CDR3, the DNA is TGTGCCAGCAGCTTACTGGGGCCGTCCTACGAGCAGTACTTC. Translated, it gives CASSLLGPSYEQYF.

This clonotype came up many times. The rearrangement links TRBV20-1 to TRBJ1-5; no clear D gene. The germline V gene encodes CDR1 DFQATT and CDR2 SNEGSKA (reference sequence). The CDR3 runs 12 residues. With 6 bases removed from V and 1 base from J, the gap between germline ends came to 7 bases. Here the CDR3 DNA reads TGCAGTGCCAGCGCCAGCAATCAGCCCCAGCATTTT. Protein product: CSASASNQPQHF.